The rows below give T cell receptor beta chains drawn from one sample of a study of shared clonotypes between healthy human individuals. Measured with immunoSEQ multiplex PCR; TCRdb has only the in-frame clones, and not every one. The table shows some 2.1 million clones, with about 95% occurring only once. Sequencing input: naive CD8+ T cells sorted from blood. Source of these receptors: a man between 18 and 35 years old in good health. The CDR3 runs from the conserved cysteine through the conserved F or W.

V: TRBV28; CDR3: CASARVEQGNTEAFF
V: TRBV19; CDR3: CASSLGLLKEQYF
V: TRBV6-1; CDR3: CASSEYRTSTDTQYF
V: TRBV5-1; CDR3: CASSLGFNTEAFF
V: TRBV7-6; CDR3: CASSPVRDRDYEQYF
V: TRBV5-4; CDR3: CASSLTPEDGYTF
V: TRBV6-5; CDR3: CASSYSSGLEQYF
V: TRBV7-2; CDR3: CASSPKTPNTGELFF
V: TRBV11-2; CDR3: CASSLGLDSYEQYF
V: TRBV10-3; CDR3: CAISVGHEQFF
V: TRBV30; CDR3: CAWRTGTSWETQYF
V: TRBV9; CDR3: CASSVEDLAGFTGELFF
V: TRBV29-1; CDR3: CSVEGSRAEAFF
V: TRBV10-1; CDR3: CASSDLLAGANEQFF
V: TRBV10-2; CDR3: CASSGRLAGGEQYF
V: TRBV9; CDR3: CASSEWPTETQYF
V: TRBV11-2; CDR3: CASMQTEAYEQYF
V: TRBV2; CDR3: CASRIQRGYTF
V: TRBV5-6; CDR3: CASSPGQSTDTQYF
V: TRBV5-6; CDR3: CASSFESGWVTGANVLTF